Described below is a single T cell receptor (beta chain) sequence and its context. Its antigen is as yet unknown. Repertoires were generated with immunoSEQ multiplex PCR, while TCRdb's copy carries only in-frame clones and drops some. The sample shows tens of thousands of clones, less than 75% of them seen only once. The data belong to a study of cytotoxic CD8 clonotypes in ibrutinib-treated CLL. Findings and caveats of the study: Contraction or stability on treatment was seen for public clonotypes, which were uncommon. Rising at ibrutinib response, clonality subsequently fell back toward baseline at progression.

The CDR3 covers 13 residues. Germline V gives CDR1 LNHNV, CDR2 YYDKDF (reference sequence). The V end lost 3 bases, the J end lost 6 bases, and 11 bases lay between the germline ends. This TCR was sampled from a human donor with chronic lymphocytic leukemia. The specimen was PBMCs, collected before ibrutinib treatment. The chain is built from TRBV15 and TRBJ2-5; D possibly corresponds to TRBD2 (5 bases). For the CDR3, the DNA is TGTGCCACCAGCAGGACTGGCGGGCAGACCCAGTACTTC. This codes for CATSRTGGQTQYF.